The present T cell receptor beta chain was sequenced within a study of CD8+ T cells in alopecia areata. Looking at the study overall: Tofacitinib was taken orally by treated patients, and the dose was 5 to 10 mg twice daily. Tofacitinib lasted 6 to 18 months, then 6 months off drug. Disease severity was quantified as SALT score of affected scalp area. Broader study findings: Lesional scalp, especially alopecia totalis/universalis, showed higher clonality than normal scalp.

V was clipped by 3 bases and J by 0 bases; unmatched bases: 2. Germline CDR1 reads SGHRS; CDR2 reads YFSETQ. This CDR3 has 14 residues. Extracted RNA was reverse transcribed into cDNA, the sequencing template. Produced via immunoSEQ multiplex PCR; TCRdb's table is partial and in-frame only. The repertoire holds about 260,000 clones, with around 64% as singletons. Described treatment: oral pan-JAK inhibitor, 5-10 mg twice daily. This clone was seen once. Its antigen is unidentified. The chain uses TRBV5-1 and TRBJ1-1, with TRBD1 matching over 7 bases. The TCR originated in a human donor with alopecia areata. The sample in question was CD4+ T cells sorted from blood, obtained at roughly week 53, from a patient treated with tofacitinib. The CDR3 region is CASSSDRVNTEAFF. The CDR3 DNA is TGCGCCAGCAGCTCCGACAGGGTGAACACTGAAGCTTTCTTT.